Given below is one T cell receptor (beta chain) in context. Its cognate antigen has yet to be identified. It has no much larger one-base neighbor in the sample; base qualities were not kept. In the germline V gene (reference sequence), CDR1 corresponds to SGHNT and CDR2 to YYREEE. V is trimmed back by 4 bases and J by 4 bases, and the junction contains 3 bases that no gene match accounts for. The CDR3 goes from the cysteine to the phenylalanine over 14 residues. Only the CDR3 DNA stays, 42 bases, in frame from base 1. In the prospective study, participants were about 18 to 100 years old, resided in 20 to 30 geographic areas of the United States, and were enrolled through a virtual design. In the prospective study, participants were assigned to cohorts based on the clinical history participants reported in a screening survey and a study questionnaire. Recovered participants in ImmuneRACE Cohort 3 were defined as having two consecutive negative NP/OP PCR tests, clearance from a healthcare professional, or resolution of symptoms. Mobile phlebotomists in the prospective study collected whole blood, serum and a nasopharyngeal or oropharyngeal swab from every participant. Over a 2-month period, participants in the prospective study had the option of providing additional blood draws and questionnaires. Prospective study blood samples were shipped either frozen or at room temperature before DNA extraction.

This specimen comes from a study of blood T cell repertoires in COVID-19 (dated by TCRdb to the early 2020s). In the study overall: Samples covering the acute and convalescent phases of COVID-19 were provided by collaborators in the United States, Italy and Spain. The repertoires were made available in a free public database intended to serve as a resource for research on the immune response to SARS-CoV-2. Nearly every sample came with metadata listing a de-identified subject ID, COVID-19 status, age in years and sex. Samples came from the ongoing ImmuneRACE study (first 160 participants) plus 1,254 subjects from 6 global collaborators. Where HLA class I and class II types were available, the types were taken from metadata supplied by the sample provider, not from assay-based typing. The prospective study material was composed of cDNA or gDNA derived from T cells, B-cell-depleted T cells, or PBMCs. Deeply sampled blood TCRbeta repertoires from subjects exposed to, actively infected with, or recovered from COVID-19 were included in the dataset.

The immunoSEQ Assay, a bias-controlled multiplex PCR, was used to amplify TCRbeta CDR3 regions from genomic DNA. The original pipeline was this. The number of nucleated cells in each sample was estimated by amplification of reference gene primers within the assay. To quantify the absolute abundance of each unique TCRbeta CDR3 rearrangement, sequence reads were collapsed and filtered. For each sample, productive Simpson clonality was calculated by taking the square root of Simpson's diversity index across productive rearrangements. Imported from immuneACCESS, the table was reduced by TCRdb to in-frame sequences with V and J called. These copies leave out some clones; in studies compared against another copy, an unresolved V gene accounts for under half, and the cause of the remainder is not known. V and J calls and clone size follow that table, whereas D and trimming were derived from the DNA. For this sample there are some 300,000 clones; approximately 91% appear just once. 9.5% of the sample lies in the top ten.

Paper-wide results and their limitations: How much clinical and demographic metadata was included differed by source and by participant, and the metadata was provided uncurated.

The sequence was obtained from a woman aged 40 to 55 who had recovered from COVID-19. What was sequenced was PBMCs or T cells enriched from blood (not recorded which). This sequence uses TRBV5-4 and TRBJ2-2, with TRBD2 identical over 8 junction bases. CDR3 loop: CASSPSGSTGELFF. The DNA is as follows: TGTGCCAGCAGCCCTAGCGGGTCCACCGGGGAGCTGTTTTTT. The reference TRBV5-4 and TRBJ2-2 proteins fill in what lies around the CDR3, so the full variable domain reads ETGVTQSPTHLIKTRGQQVTLRCSSQSGHNTVSWYQQALGQGPQFIFQYYREEENGRGNFPPRFSGLQFPNYSSELNVNALELDDSALYLCASSPSGSTGELFFGEGSRLTVL.